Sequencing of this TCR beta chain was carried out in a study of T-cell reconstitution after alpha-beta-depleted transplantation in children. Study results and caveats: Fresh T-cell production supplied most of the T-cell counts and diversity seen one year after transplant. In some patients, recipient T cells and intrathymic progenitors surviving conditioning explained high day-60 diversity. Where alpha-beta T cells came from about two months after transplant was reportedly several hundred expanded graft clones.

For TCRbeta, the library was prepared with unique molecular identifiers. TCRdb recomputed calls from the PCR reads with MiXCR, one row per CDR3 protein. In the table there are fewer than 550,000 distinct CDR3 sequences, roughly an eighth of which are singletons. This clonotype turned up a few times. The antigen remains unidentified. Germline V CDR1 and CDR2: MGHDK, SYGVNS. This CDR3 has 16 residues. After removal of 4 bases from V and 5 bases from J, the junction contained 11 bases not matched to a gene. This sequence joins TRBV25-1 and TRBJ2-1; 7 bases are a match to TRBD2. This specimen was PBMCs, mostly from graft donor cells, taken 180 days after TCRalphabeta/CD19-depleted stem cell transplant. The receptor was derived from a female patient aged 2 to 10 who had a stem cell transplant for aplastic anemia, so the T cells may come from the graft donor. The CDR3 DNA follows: TGTGCCAGCAGTGCCATCACTAGCGTACTACACAATGAGCAGTTCTTC. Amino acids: CASSAITSVLHNEQFF.